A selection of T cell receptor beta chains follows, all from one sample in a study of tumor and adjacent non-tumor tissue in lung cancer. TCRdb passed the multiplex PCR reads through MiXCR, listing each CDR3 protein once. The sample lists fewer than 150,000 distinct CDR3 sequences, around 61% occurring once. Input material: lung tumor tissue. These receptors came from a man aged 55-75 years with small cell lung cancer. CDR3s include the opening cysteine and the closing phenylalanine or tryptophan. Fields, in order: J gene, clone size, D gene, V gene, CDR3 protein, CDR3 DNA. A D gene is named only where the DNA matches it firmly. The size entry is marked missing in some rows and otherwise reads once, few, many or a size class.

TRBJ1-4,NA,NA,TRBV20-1,CSVKVLFQGGEKLFF,TGCAGTGTCAAGGTTTTGTTTCAGGGAGGCGAAAAACTGTTTTTT
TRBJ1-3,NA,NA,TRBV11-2,CASSLVQGNIIYF,TGTGCCAGCAGCTTAGTTCAGGGGAACATCATATATTTT
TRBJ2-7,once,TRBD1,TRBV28,CASGYRGRVYEQYF,TGTGCCAGCGGGTACAGGGGGCGGGTGTACGAGCAGTACTTC
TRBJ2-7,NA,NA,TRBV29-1,CSADIGSGYEQYF,TGCAGCGCCGATATTGGGAGTGGGTACGAGCAGTACTTC
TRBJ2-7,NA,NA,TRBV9,CASSVAAGGEFEQYF,TGTGCCAGCAGCGTAGCGGCAGGGGGGGAGTTCGAGCAGTACTTC
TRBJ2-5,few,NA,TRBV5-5,CASSSTYQETQYF,TGTGCCAGCAGCTCCACATACCAAGAGACCCAGTACTTC
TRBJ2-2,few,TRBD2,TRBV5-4,CASSSRLAGEYTGELFF,TGTGCCAGCAGCTCACGACTAGCGGGAGAATACACCGGGGAGCTGTTTTTT
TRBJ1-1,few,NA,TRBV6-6,CASSYNGDTEAFF,TGTGCCAGCAGTTACAACGGGGACACTGAAGCTTTCTTT
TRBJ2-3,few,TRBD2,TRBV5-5,CASSLTSWDTQYF,TGTGCCAGCAGCCTGACTAGCTGGGATACGCAGTATTTT
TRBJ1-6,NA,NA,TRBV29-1,CNVALDFNSPRHF,TGCAACGTTGCCCTGGACTTTAATTCACCCCGCCACTTT
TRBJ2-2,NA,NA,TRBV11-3,CVSSPRRGSGLGGELFF,TGTGTCAGCAGCCCTCGTCGTGGGTCTGGTTTGGGCGGGGAACTGTTTTTT
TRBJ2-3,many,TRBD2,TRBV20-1,CSARDPTSGDTDTQYF,TGCAGTGCTAGAGACCCGACTAGCGGGGACACAGATACGCAGTATTTT